This T cell receptor (beta chain) stems from a study of T cell changes during pregnancy in multiple sclerosis. Germline values: CDR1 MNHNS, CDR2 SASEGT. V trimming: 7 bases; J trimming: 3 bases; junction bases outside the gene matches: 4. The CDR3 has 13 amino acids. Measured with immunoSEQ multiplex PCR; TCRdb has only the in-frame clones, and not every one. The sample has some 49,000 clones; approximately 90% are singletons. This clonotype originated in a female donor with multiple sclerosis, enrolled in a pregnancy study. The J gene is TRBJ2-7, the V gene TRBV6-1; 9 nucleotides align to TRBD2. The sequences come from CD8+ T cells from peripheral blood mononuclear cells, collected in the second trimester of pregnancy. CDR3 in DNA: TGTGCCAGCAATGGCGGGGGGGACTACGAGCAGTACTTC. This gives the protein CASNGGGDYEQYF.